One and the same sample provided the 3 T cell receptor beta chains below, sequenced in a study of neoadjuvant anti-PD-1 for oral cavity cancer. This sample's time point: after neoadjuvant nivolumab, at surgical resection. The table came from immunoSEQ multiplex PCR; TCRdb's copy has only in-frame clones and leaves some out. The sample yields approximately 16,000 clones, 35% to 50% seen once. The sample here was tumor tissue, taken after nivolumab (anti-PD-1) treatment. All receptors come from a person aged 35 to 85 with oral cavity squamous cell carcinoma.

The chain couples TRBV7-3 to TRBJ1-1; D uncertain. CDR3 length: 14 residues. V lost 3 bases and J 4 bases, leaving 12 bases between the germline ends. CDR1 is SGHTA and CDR2 is FQGTGA in the germline V gene. In DNA form, the CDR3 reads TGTGCCAGCAGCTTCAGTGACACAACCACTGAAGCTTTCTTT. Translating gives CASSFSDTTTEAFF.

The CDR3 DNA follows: TGCGCCAGCAGCTCGAACTCGAAGGGTCAAGAGACCCAGTACTTC. As protein: CASSSNSKGQETQYF. The V gene is TRBV5-1, the J gene TRBJ2-5; D is unclear. CDR1 is SGHRS, CDR2 YFSETQ, per germline. This CDR3 comprises 15 residues. V lost 3 bases and J lost 2, with 14 bases in between.

The chain uses TRBV28 and TRBJ2-3; D unclear. Germline CDR1 MDHEN, CDR2 SYDVKM. The length of the CDR3 is 13 residues. Trimming stripped 3 bases from V and 3 bases from J, with 7 bases between. This CDR3 is CASSFVKTDTQYF. The CDR3, as DNA: TGTGCCAGCAGTTTTGTCAAGACAGATACGCAGTATTTT.